What follows is one T cell receptor (beta chain) and its context. The target antigen is unknown. Sequencing was performed with immunoSEQ multiplex PCR; in TCRdb, only in-frame clones are kept and a portion is missing. The sample lists approximately 15,000 clones, more than 70% occurring once. The source of the sample is a study of T cells in localized non-small cell lung cancer. Study results and limitations: The study sequenced only one region of the tumor. As a result, intratumor heterogeneity could not be excluded and remains possible. Adjacent uninvolved lung tissue had the highest T cell clonality, exceeding tumor. Adjacent lung exhibited a median of approximately 59 among the 100 most abundant tumor clones.

With 0 bases removed from V and 6 bases from J, the gap between germline ends came to 3 bases. The V gene's germline CDR1 is LNHNV and CDR2 YYDKDF (reference sequence). CDR3 size: 12 residues. This clonotype was sampled from a woman aged 40-69 years with stage I lung adenocarcinoma. This chain connects TRBV15 to TRBJ1-5; no definite D call. Sequencing was performed on peripheral blood, taken before any cancer treatment. This CDR3 is CATSRDTQPQHF. The CDR3 DNA reads as TGTGCCACCAGCAGAGATACTCAGCCCCAGCATTTT.